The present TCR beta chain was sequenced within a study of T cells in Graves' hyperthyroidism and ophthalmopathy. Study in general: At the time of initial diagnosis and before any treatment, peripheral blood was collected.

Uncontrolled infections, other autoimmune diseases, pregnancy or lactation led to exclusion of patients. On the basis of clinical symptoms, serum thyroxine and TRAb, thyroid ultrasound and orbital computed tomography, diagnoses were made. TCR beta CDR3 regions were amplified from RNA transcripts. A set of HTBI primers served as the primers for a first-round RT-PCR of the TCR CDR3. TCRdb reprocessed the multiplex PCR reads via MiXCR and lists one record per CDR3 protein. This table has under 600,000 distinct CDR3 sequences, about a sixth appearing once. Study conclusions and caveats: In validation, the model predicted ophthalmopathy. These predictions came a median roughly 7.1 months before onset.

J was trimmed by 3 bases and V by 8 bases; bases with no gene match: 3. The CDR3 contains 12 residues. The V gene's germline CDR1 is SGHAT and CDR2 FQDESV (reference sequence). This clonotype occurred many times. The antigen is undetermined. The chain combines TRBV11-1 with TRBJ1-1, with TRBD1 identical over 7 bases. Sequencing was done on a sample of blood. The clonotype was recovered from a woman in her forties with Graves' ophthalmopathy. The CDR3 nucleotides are TGTGCCAGCGGACAGGTTCACACTGAAGCTTTCTTT. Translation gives CASGQVHTEAFF. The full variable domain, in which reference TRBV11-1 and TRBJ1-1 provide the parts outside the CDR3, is EAEVAQSPRYKITEKSQAVAFWCDPISGHATLYWYRQILGQGPELLVQFQDESVVDDSQLPKDRFSAERLKGVDSTLKIQPAELGDSAMYLCASGQVHTEAFFGQGTRLTVV.